These 27 T cell receptor beta chains came from one sample sequenced in a study of blood T cell repertoires in COVID-19. The data were produced by immunoSEQ multiplex PCR, yet TCRdb's version contains in-frame clones alone and is incomplete. There are 85,000 to 110,000 clones in the sample; 70% to 90% occur only once, and 3.5% lies in the top ten. The sequencing sample was made of peripheral blood. The receptor source for this set is a woman aged 60-75 years with acute or convalescent COVID-19.

The rearrangement joins TRBV6-5 to TRBJ1-2, with D uncertain. CDR1 is MNHEY, CDR2 SVGAGI, per germline. The CDR3 sequence is 11 residues long. The V and J ends lost 5 bases and 7 bases respectively, with 8 bases between them. The CDR3 nucleotides are TGTGCCAGCAGTCTCTCGTTTGGCTACACCTTC. It codes for CASSLSFGYTF.

CDR3 loop: CASSLDGNEKLFF. The CDR3 region has the DNA TGTGCCAGCAGTTTAGACGGGAATGAAAAACTGTTTTTT. The V gene is TRBV27, the J gene TRBJ1-4; no clear D gene. This CDR3 region has 13 residues. Trimming removed 2 bases at V and 5 bases at J, with 6 bases between. Germline CDR1 reads MNHEY; CDR2 reads SMNVEV (reference sequence).

This chain links TRBV7-9 with TRBJ1-2; D ambiguous. CDR1 SEHNR and CDR2 FQNEAQ come from the germline V gene (reference sequence). The CDR3 runs to 13 residues. V gave up 2 bases and J gave up 0 bases, with 4 bases separating them. CDR3 region: CASSLSPNYGYTF. CDR3 bases: TGTGCCAGCAGCTTAAGCCCTAACTATGGCTACACCTTC.

The genes are TRBV5-1 and TRBJ1-2; TRBD1 agrees at 7 bases. The CDR3 length is 14 residues. The V gene end was trimmed by 0 bases and the J gene end by 4 bases; junction bases not matched to a gene: 3. The germline CDR1 and CDR2 sequences are SGHRS and YFSETQ. In DNA, the CDR3 is TGCGCCAGCAGCTTGGAGACAGGGATCTATGGCTACACCTTC. It specifies CASSLETGIYGYTF.

The V and J genes are TRBV2 and TRBJ2-1; 8 bases fit TRBD2. The CDR3 covers 15 residues. Germline V gives CDR1 SNHLY, CDR2 FYNNEI. V was clipped by 5 bases and J by 8 bases; unmatched bases: 11. This CDR3 is CASSPLGLAGDEQFF. In DNA form, the CDR3 reads TGTGCCAGCAGTCCCTTGGGGCTAGCGGGTGATGAGCAGTTCTTC.

The chain joins TRBV28 to TRBJ1-5, with unresolved D. The CDR3 has 12 residues. Germline CDR1 MDHEN, CDR2 SYDVKM. V was pared by 11 bases and J by 6 bases, with 14 bases between. This CDR3 is CACYSGSQPQHF. CDR3 DNA sequence: TGTGCCTGCTACAGTGGCAGTCAGCCCCAGCATTTT.

The chain recombines TRBV19 with TRBJ2-3; tentative D call: TRBD2 (6 bases). CDR1 and CDR2 from the germline V gene are LNHDA and SQIVND (reference sequence). Trimming took 7 bases from V and 1 from J, leaving 9 bases between them. The length of the CDR3 is 13 residues. The CDR3 loop reads CASTLAGTDTQYF. DNA of the CDR3: TGTGCCAGTACCTTAGCGGGCACAGATACGCAGTATTTT.

The chain carries TRBV2 and TRBJ1-3; D gene uncertain. In germline, CDR1 is SNHLY, CDR2 FYNNEI. The CDR3 runs to 15 residues. V dropped 2 bases and J dropped 3 bases, with 11 bases sitting between them. The CDR3 sequence: CASSESQVFGNTIYF. The CDR3, as DNA: TGTGCCAGCAGTGAATCTCAGGTTTTTGGAAACACCATATATTTT.

The chain couples TRBV5-4 to TRBJ1-2; maybe TRBD1 (5 bases). Germline CDR1 SGHNT, CDR2 YYREEE (reference sequence). Between the trimmed V and J ends, which lost 4 bases and 8 bases, there was a span of 15 bases. There are 13 residues in the CDR3. The CDR3 DNA reads TGTGCCAGCAGCGCCACAGGCGCTCGGGGCTACACCTTC. This gives the protein CASSATGARGYTF.

This rearrangement joins TRBV19 to TRBJ1-5; D is uncertain. This CDR3 is built from 13 residues. Trimming pared 5 bases from V and 10 bases from J, leaving 15 bases between. The V gene's germline CDR1 is LNHDA and CDR2 SQIVND (reference sequence). The CDR3 coding sequence is TGTGCCAGTAGTTCCGGCCTAGGAGGACCCCAGCATTTT. Its protein product is CASSSGLGGPQHF.

This chain joins TRBV29-1 and TRBJ2-5; tentatively, D is TRBD2 (5 bases). The CDR3 loop spans 14 amino acids. Germline loops: CDR1 SQVTM, CDR2 ANQGSEA. Trimming cost V 2 bases and J 6 bases, with 16 bases left between them. DNA of the CDR3: TGCAGCGTTGAAAACGGGAAAGGGTCTAAGACCCAGTACTTC. It is translated as CSVENGKGSKTQYF.

This clone was found a few times. The chain links TRBV19 to TRBJ2-1; D call uncertain. The CDR3 has 13 residues. Germline CDR1 is LNHDA and CDR2 is SQIVND (reference sequence). The V end was cut by 3 bases, the J end by 0 bases, with 3 bases between. The CDR3 region has the DNA TGTGCCAGTAGTATCGGCTCCTACAATGAGCAGTTCTTC. Translated, it gives CASSIGSYNEQFF.

This clone was detected only once. The chain carries TRBV11-3 and TRBJ2-1, with D uncertain. Trimming shortened V by 3 bases and J by 0 bases, and 9 bases separated the two germline ends. CDR3 length equals 15 residues. CDR1 is SGHNT, CDR2 YENEEA, per germline. The chain's CDR3 is CASSFGWSSYNEQFF. The CDR3 coding sequence is TGTGCCAGCAGCTTTGGGTGGAGCTCCTACAATGAGCAGTTCTTC.

This CDR3 reads CAISEGLAGGTNEQFF. As DNA, the CDR3 is TGTGCCATCAGTGAGGGGCTAGCGGGAGGGACAAATGAGCAGTTCTTC. The V call is TRBV10-3, the J call TRBJ2-1; 12 nucleotides match TRBD2. The V gene's germline CDR1 is ENHRY and CDR2 SYGVKD. J gave up 7 bases and V 2 bases, and 6 bases lay outside the gene matches. This CDR3 comprises 16 residues.

As to this clone: This same CDR3 is encoded by further DNA sequences in the sample. The chain employs TRBV5-1 and TRBJ1-1; TRBD1 matches 8 bases. V gave up 0 bases and J gave up 0 bases; unmatched junction bases: 4. Germline values: CDR1 SGHRS, CDR2 YFSETQ. This CDR3 region has 16 residues. The CDR3 protein is CASSLGQGAMNTEAFF. The CDR3 coding sequence is TGCGCCAGCAGCTTGGGTCAGGGGGCGATGAACACTGAAGCTTTCTTT.

V and J are TRBV5-1 and TRBJ2-1; D remains ambiguous. The CDR3 runs 15 residues. Germline V CDR1 and CDR2: SGHRS, YFSETQ. With 0 bases removed from V and 2 bases from J, the gap between germline ends came to 9 bases. The chain's CDR3 is CASSLGRRAYNEQFF. CDR3 DNA: TGCGCCAGCAGCTTGGGCCGGAGAGCCTACAATGAGCAGTTCTTC.

The chain links TRBV6-2 or TRBV6-3 to TRBJ1-2, with 8 bases identical to TRBD1. Per germline, CDR1 MNHEY and CDR2 SVGEGT. Unmatched junction bases numbered 11, after V lost 6 bases and J lost 2 bases. CDR3 length: 16 amino acids. CDR3 sequence reads: CASSRQGQSRNYGYTF. The CDR3 coding sequence is TGTGCCAGCAGCAGACAGGGGCAATCGCGGAACTATGGCTACACCTTC.

CDR3 nucleotide sequence: TGTGCCAGCTATTCTCGGGGGGCGAATTCACCCCTCCACTTT. Translation: CASYSRGANSPLHF. The rearrangement joins TRBV28 to TRBJ1-6, with a possible D match to TRBD1 (6 bases). This CDR3 has 14 residues. Looked up from germline, CDR1 is MDHEN and CDR2 is SYDVKM. V lost 8 bases, J lost 7 bases, and 15 bases lay in between.

The chain joins TRBV6-5 to TRBJ2-1, with 12 bases fitting TRBD2. CDR1 MNHEY and CDR2 SVGAGI come from the germline V gene. The CDR3 spans 16 residues. The J segment lost 10 bases and the V segment lost 4 bases, leaving 11 bases of the junction unmatched. CDR3 coding DNA: TGTGCCAGCAGTTCCTTGACTAGCGGGAGAAGGTGGGAGCAGTTCTTC. Protein: CASSSLTSGRRWEQFF.

The rearrangement uses TRBV19 and TRBJ2-7, with TRBD2 matching over 8 bases. With 4 bases clipped from V and 4 bases from J, the junction kept 6 bases outside the gene matches. From germline, CDR1 is LNHDA and CDR2 SQIVND (reference sequence). CDR3 length equals 14 residues. The CDR3 loop reads CASSTGTSQYEQYF. The CDR3 DNA sequence: TGTGCCAGTAGTACCGGGACTAGTCAGTACGAGCAGTACTTC.

This chain links TRBV2 with TRBJ2-7; 7 bases agree with TRBD1. Per germline, CDR1 SNHLY and CDR2 FYNNEI. This CDR3 has 15 residues. After removal of 6 bases from V and 0 bases from J, the junction contained 8 bases not matched to a gene. The CDR3 DNA follows: TGTGCCAGCAGGGTACAGGGGAGAGGCTCCTACGAGCAGTACTTC. As protein: CASRVQGRGSYEQYF.

The CDR3 reads CASSPAAGAWEQFF. The CDR3 nucleotides are TGTGCCAGCAGTCCTGCCGCGGGAGCTTGGGAGCAGTTCTTC. The rearrangement uses TRBV11-3 and TRBJ2-1; 7 positions agree with TRBD2. This CDR3 has 14 residues. Germline assignment: CDR1 SGHNT and CDR2 YENEEA. Trimming took 6 bases from V and 10 from J; bases not matched to a gene: 12.

The chain recombines TRBV18 with TRBJ2-3; no firm D call. CDR3 length: 15 residues. Germline CDR1 is KGHSH and CDR2 is LQKENI. The V end lost 2 bases, the J end lost 0 bases, and 9 bases lay between the germline ends. The DNA of the CDR3 is TGTGCCAGCTCACCATTGCCAGAAAGCACAGATACGCAGTATTTT. It yields the protein CASSPLPESTDTQYF.

J is TRBJ2-1 and V is TRBV28, with a possible D match to TRBD1 (5 bases). This CDR3 is built from 14 residues. Trimming pared 2 bases from V and 6 bases from J, leaving 11 bases between. The germline CDR1 and CDR2 sequences are MDHEN and SYDVKM. The CDR3 nucleotides are TGTGCCAGCAGTTTAAGACAGCCTCGCAATGAGCAGTTCTTC. Protein product: CASSLRQPRNEQFF.

The V gene is TRBV3-1 (or the pseudogene TRBV3-2), the J gene TRBJ2-5; D possibly corresponds to TRBD1 (6 bases). From germline, CDR1 is LGHDT and CDR2 YNNKEL (reference sequence). Deletions cut 1 base from V and 5 bases from J, with 11 bases between. CDR3 length: 14 amino acids. The CDR3 here is CASSQGGRRETQYF. DNA of the CDR3: TGTGCCAGCAGCCAAGGGGGGCGGAGGGAGACCCAGTACTTC.

The chain has TRBV4-1 and TRBJ1-4; D ambiguous. The CDR3 totals 16 residues. Per germline, CDR1 MGHRA and CDR2 YSYEKL. V was shortened by 1 base and J by 8 bases, with 17 bases between the two germline ends. The CDR3 spells CASSQADLGPMEKLFF. CDR3 DNA: TGCGCCAGCAGCCAAGCAGATTTGGGCCCCATGGAAAAACTGTTTTTT.

The rearrangement uses TRBV5-4 and TRBJ1-2, with TRBD1 matching 11 bases. V dropped 4 bases and J dropped 4; count of bases not matched to a gene: 3. Germline-derived CDR1 and CDR2 are SGHNT and YYREEE (reference sequence). This CDR3 region has 14 residues. The CDR3 here is CASSTGTGGYGYTF. The CDR3 DNA sequence: TGTGCCAGCAGCACCGGGACAGGGGGCTATGGCTACACCTTC.